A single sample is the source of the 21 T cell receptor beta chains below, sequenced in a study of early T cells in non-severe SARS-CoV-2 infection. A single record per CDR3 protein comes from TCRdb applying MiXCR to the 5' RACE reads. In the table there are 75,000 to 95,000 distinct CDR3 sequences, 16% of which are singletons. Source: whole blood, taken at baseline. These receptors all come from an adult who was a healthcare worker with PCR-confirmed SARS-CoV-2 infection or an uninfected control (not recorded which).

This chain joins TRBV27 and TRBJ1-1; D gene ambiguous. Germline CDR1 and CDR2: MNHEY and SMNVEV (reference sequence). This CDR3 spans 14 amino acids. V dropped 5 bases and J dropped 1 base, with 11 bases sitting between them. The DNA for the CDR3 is TGTGCCAGCAGTCCCCTGCAGGAGAACACTGAAGCTTTCTTT. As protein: CASSPLQENTEAFF.

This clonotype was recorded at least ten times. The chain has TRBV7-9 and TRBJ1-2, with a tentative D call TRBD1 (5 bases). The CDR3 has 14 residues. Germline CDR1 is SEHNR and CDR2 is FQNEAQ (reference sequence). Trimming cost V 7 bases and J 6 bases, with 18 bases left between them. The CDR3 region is CASTNLRDLNGYTF. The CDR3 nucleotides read TGTGCCAGCACCAACCTCCGGGACCTGAATGGCTACACCTTC.

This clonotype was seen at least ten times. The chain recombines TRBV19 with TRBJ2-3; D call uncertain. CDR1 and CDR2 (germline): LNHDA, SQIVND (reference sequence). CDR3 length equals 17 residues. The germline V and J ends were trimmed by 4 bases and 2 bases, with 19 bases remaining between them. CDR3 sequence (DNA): TGTGCCAGTAGTAGATGGTTTCCAGTACGACCCACAGATACGCAGTATTTT. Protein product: CASSRWFPVRPTDTQYF.

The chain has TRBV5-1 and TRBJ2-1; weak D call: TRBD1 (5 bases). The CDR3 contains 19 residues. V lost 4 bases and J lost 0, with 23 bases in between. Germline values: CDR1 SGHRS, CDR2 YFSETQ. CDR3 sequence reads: CASSAAGSLAVISYNEQFF. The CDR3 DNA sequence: TGCGCCAGCAGCGCTGCAGGGTCGTTGGCGGTGATCTCCTACAATGAGCAGTTCTTC.

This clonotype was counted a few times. The CDR3 reads CASSPRRAGNFNEQFF. The CDR3 nucleotides are TGTGCCAGCAGCCCCCGGCGAGCGGGTAACTTCAATGAGCAGTTCTTC. This chain links TRBV7-9 with TRBJ2-1, with D maybe TRBD2 (6 bases). Germline CDR1 reads SEHNR; CDR2 reads FQNEAQ (reference sequence). V was cut by 5 bases and J by 6 bases, with 20 bases left in between. This CDR3 is 16 amino acids long.

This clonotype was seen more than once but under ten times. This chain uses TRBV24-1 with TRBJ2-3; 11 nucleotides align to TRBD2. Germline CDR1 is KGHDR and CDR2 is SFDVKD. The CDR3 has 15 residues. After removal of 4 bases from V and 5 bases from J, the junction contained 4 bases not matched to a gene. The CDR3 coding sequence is TGTGCCACCAGTGAGGGGACTAGCGGTGGAGATACGCAGTATTTT. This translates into CATSEGTSGGDTQYF.

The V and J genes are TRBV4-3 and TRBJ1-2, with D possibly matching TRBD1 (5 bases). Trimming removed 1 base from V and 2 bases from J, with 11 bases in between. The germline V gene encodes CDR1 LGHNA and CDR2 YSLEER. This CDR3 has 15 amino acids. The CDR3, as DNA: TGCGCCAGCAGCCAAGGCGAGAGGGGAAACTATGGCTACACCTTC. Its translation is CASSQGERGNYGYTF.

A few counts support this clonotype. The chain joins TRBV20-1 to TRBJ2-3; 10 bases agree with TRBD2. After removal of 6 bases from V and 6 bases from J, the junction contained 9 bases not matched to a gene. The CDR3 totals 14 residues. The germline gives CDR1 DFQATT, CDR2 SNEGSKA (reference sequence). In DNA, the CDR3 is TGCAGTGCCGACAAAGCGGGAGGGCCGGATACGCAGTATTTT. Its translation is CSADKAGGPDTQYF.

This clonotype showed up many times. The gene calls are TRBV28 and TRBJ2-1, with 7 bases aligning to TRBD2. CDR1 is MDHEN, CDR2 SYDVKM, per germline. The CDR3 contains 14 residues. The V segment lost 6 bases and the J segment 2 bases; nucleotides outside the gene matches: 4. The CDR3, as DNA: TGTGCCAGCAGGCTAGCGGACACCTACAATGAGCAGTTCTTC. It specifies CASRLADTYNEQFF. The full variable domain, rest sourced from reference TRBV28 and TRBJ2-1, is DVKVTQSSRYLVKRTGEKVFLECVQDMDHENMFWYRQDPGLGLRLIYFSYDVKMKEKGDIPEGYSVSREKKERFSLILESASTNQTSMYLCASRLADTYNEQFFGPGTRLTVL.

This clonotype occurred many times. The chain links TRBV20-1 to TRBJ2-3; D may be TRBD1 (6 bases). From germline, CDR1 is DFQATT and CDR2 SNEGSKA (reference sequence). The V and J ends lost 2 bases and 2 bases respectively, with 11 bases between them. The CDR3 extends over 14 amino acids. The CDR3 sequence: CSARHQGYTDTQYF. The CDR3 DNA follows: TGCAGTGCTAGACACCAGGGGTACACAGATACGCAGTATTTT.

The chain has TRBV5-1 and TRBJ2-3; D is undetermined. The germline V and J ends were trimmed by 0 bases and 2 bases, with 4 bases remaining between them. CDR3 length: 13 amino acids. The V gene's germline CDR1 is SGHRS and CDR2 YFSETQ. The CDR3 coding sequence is TGCGCCAGCAGCTTGGACTCCACAGATACGCAGTATTTT. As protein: CASSLDSTDTQYF.

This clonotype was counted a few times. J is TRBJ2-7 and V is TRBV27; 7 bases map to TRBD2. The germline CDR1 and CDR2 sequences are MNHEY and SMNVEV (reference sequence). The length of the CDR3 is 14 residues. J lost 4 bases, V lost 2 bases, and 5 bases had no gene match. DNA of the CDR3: TGTGCCAGCAGTTTAGGCGGGAGCAGGTACGAGCAGTACTTC. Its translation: CASSLGGSRYEQYF.

In DNA, the CDR3 is TGTGCCAGCAGCGCAGGGATGGTCACTGAAGCTTTCTTT. This translates into CASSAGMVTEAFF. V usage is TRBV2 and J usage is TRBJ1-1; weak D call: TRBD1 (5 bases). The V end lost 6 bases, the J end lost 4 bases, and 12 bases lay between the germline ends. The germline CDR1 and CDR2 sequences are SNHLY and FYNNEI. The CDR3 consists of 13 residues.

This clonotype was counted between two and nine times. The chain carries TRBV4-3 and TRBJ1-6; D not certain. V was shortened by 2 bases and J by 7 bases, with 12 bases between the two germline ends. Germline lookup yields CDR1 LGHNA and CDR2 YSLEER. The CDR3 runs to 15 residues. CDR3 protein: CASSQRGGRNSPLHF. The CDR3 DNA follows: TGCGCCAGCAGCCAACGGGGAGGGAGGAATTCACCCCTCCACTTT.

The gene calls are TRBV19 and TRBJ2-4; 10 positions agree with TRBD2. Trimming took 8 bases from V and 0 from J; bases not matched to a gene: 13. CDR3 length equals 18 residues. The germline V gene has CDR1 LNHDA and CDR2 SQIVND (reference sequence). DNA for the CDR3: TGTGCCAGTGCTGTTAGGACCCTAGCGGGAGCAGCCAAAAACATTCAGTACTTC. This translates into CASAVRTLAGAAKNIQYF.

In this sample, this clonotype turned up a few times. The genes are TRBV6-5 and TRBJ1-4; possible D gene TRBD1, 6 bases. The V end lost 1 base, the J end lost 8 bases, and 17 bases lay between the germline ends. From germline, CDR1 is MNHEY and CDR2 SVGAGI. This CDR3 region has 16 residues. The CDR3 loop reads CASSYLTGGRSEKLFF. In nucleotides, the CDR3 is TGTGCCAGCAGTTACTTGACAGGAGGGAGATCAGAAAAACTGTTTTTT.

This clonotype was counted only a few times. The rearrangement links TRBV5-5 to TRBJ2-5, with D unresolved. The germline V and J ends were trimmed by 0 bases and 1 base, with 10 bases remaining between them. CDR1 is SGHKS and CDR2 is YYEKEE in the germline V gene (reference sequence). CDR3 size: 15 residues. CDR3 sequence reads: CASSLGLATQETQYF. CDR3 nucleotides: TGTGCCAGCAGCTTGGGGTTAGCAACCCAAGAGACCCAGTACTTC. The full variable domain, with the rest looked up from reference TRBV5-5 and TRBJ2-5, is DAGVTQSPTHLIKTRGQQVTLRCSPISGHKSVSWYQQVLGQGPQFIFQYYEKEERGRGNFPDRFSARQFPNYSSELNVNALLLGDSALYLCASSLGLATQETQYFGPGTRLLVL.

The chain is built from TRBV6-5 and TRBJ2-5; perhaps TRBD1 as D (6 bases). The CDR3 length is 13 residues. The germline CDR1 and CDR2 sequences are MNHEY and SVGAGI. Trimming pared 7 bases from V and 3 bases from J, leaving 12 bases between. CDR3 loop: CASNRVGKETQYF. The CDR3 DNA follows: TGTGCCAGCAACAGGGTAGGGAAAGAGACCCAGTACTTC.

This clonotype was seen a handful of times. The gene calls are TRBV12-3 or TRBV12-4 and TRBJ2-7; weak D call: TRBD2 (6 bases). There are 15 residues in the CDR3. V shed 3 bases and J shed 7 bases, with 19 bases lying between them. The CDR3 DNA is TGTGCCAGCAGTTTCGATTTCGGGAGTTGGAAAGAGCAGTACTTC. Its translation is CASSFDFGSWKEQYF.

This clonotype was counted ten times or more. The CDR3 sequence: CASSQGERHQPQHF. The CDR3 nucleotides are TGTGCCAGCAGCCAAGGAGAGAGGCATCAGCCCCAGCATTTT. This rearrangement joins TRBV3-1 to TRBJ1-5; no reliable D call. Germline V lookup: CDR1 LGHDT, CDR2 YNNKEL (reference sequence). Trimming cost V 1 base and J 5 bases, with 9 bases left between them. The CDR3 runs 14 residues. Drawing the rest from reference TRBV3-1 and TRBJ1-5, the complete variable domain is DTAVSQTPKYLVTQMGNDKSIKCEQNLGHDTMYWYKQDSKKFLKIMFSYNNKELIINETVPNRFSPKSPDKAHLNLHINSLELGDSAVYFCASSQGERHQPQHFGDGTRLSIL.

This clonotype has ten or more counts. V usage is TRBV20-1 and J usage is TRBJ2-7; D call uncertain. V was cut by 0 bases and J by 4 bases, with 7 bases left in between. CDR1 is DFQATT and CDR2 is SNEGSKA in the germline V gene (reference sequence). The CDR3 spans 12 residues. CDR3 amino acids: CSAREREYEQYF. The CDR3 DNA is TGCAGTGCTAGAGAGCGCGAATACGAGCAGTACTTC.